This TCR beta chain was found in a study of T cells in Graves' hyperthyroidism and ophthalmopathy. What was amplified from RNA transcripts were TCR beta CDR3 regions. The primer set for the first-round RT-PCR of the TCR CDR3 was HTBI. TCRdb fed the multiplex PCR reads into MiXCR, producing one record per CDR3 protein. Among approximately 690,000 distinct CDR3 sequences listed, about 20% were seen once. Findings and limits, study-wide: Within blood appeared most thyroid clonotypes that had expanded above 0.001.

This clonotype has at least ten counts. Its antigen is unidentified. The TCR sequence derives from a man aged 25 to 45 with Graves' ophthalmopathy. Material: blood.

The CDR3: CASSDRSFSYEQYF. DNA of the CDR3: TGTGCCAGCAGCGACAGGTCCTTCTCCTACGAGCAGTACTTC. This chain links TRBV6-2 or TRBV6-3 with TRBJ2-7; D may be TRBD1 (6 bases). Germline CDR1 and CDR2: MNHEY and SVGEGT. The CDR3 is 14 amino acids. The V and J ends lost 6 bases and 0 bases respectively, with 12 bases between them.